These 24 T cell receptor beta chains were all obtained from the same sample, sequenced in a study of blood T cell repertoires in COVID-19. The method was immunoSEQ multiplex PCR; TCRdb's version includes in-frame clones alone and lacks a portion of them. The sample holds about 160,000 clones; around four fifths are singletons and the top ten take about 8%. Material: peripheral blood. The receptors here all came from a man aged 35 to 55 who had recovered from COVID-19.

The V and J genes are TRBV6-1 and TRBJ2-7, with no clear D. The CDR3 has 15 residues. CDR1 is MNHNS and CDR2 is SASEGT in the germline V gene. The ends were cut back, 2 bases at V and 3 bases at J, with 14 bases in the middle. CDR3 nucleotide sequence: TGTGCCAGCAGTGAATCTACACAGCCCCGCTACGAGCAGTACTTC. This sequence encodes CASSESTQPRYEQYF.

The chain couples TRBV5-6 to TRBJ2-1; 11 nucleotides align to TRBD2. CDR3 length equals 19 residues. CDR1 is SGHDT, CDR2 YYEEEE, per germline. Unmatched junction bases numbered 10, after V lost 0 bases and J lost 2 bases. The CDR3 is CASSLAAIAGGPPYNEQFF. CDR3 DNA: TGTGCCAGCAGCTTGGCCGCGATAGCGGGGGGGCCCCCCTACAATGAGCAGTTCTTC.

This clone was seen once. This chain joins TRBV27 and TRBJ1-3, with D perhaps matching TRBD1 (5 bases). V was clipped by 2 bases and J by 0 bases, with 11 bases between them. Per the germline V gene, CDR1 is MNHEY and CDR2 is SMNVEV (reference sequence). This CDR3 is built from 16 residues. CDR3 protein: CASSLMGPDSGNTIYF. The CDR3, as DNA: TGTGCCAGCAGTTTAATGGGGCCGGACTCTGGAAACACCATATATTTT.

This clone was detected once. The CDR3 DNA follows: TGTGCCAGCAGTTTACAGGAGGGGTTGGGTGAAGCTTTCTTT. Its protein is CASSLQEGLGEAFF. The rearrangement joins TRBV6-5 to TRBJ1-1; D might be TRBD1 (5 bases). The germline V gene encodes CDR1 MNHEY and CDR2 SVGAGI. The CDR3 loop spans 14 amino acids. The germline V and J ends were trimmed by 4 bases and 7 bases, with 16 bases remaining between them.

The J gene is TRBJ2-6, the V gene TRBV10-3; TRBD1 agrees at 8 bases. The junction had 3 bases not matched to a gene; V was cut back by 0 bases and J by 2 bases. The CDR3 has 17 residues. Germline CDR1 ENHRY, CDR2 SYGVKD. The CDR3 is CAISESTGDAGANVLTF. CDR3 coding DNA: TGTGCCATCAGTGAGTCGACAGGGGACGCTGGGGCCAACGTCCTGACTTTC.

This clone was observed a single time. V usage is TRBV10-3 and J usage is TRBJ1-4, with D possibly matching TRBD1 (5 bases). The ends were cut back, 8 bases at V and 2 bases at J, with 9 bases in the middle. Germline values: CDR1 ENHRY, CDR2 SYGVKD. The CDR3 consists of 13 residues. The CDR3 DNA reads TGTGCCATCTCCGGGGGGACTAATGAAAAACTGTTTTTT. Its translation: CAISGGTNEKLFF.

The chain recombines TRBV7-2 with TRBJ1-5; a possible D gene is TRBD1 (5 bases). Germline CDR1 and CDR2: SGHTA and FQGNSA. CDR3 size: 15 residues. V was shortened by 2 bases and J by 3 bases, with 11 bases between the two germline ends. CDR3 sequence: CASSLWGGVNQPQHF. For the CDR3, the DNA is TGTGCCAGCAGCTTATGGGGCGGAGTCAATCAGCCCCAGCATTTT.

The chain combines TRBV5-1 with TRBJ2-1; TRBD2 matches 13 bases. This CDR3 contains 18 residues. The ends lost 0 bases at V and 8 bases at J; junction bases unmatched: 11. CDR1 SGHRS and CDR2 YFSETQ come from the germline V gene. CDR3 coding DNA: TGCGCCAGCAGCTTGGGGGAACTAGCGGGAGGGCCCGGGGATGAGCAGTTCTTC. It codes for CASSLGELAGGPGDEQFF.

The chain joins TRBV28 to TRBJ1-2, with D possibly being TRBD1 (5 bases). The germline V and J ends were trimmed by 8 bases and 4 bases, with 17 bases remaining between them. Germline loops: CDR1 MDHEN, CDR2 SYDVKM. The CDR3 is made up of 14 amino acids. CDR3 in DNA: TGTGCCAGCGGGTTCCGACAGTCCTTCTATGGCTACACCTTC. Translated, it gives CASGFRQSFYGYTF.

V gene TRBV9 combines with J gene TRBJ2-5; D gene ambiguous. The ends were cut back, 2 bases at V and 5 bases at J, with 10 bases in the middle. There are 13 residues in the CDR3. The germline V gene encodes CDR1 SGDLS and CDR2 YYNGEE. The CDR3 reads CASSVESGETQYF. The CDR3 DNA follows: TGTGCCAGCAGCGTCGAGTCCGGGGAGACCCAGTACTTC. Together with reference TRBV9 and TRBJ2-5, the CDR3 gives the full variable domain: DSGVTQTPKHLITATGQRVTLRCSPRSGDLSVYWYQQSLDQGLQFLIQYYNGEERAKGNILERFSAQQFPDLHSELNLSSLELGDSALYFCASSVESGETQYFGPGTRLLVL.

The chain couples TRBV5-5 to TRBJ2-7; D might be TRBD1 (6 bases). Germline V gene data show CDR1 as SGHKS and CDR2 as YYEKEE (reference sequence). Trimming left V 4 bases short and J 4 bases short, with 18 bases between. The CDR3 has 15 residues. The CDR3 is CASSTGTLLRYEQYF. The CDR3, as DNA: TGTGCCAGCAGCACCGGGACACTGCTCCGTTACGAGCAGTACTTC.

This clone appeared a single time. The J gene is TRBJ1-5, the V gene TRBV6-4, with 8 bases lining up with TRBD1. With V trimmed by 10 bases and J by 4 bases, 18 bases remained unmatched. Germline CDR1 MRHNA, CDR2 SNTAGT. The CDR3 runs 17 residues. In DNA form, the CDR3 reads TGTGCCACCCGAACTAGGACAGGGCCGATCTTAAATCAGCCCCAGCATTTT. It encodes CATRTRTGPILNQPQHF.

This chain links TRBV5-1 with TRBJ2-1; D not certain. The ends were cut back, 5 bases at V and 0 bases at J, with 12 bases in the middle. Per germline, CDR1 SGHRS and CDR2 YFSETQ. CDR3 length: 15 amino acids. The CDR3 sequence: CASRVGWSSYNEQFF. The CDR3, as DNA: TGCGCCAGCAGGGTTGGATGGAGCTCCTACAATGAGCAGTTCTTC.

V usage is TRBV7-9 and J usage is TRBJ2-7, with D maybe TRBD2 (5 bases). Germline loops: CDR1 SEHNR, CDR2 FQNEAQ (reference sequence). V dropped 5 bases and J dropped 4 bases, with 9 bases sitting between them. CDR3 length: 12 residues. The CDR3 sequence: CASSLRDYEQYF. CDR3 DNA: TGTGCCAGCAGCCTACGGGATTACGAGCAGTACTTC.

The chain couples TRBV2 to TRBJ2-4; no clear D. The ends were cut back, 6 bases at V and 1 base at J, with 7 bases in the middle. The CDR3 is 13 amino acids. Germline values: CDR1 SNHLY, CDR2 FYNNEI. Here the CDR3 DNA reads TGTGCCAGCAGGGGCATCGCCAAAAACATTCAGTACTTC. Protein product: CASRGIAKNIQYF.

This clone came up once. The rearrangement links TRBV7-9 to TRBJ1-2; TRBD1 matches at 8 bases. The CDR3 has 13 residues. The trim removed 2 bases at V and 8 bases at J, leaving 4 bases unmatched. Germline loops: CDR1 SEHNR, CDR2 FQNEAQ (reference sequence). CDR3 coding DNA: TGTGCCAGCAGCTTACGGACAGGGAGCGGCTACACCTTC. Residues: CASSLRTGSGYTF.

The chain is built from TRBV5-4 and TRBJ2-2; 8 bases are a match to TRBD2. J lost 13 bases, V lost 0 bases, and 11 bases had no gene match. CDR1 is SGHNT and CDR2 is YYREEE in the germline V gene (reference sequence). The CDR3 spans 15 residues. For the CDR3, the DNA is TGTGCCAGCAGCTTGGAGCGGGGGCCTAGCATCGGGCTGTTTTTT. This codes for CASSLERGPSIGLFF.

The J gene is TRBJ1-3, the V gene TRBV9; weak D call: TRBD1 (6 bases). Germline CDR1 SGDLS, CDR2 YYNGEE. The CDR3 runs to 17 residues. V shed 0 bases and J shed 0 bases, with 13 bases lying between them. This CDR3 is CASSVEWDIYSGNTIYF. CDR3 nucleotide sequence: TGTGCCAGCAGCGTAGAGTGGGACATATACTCTGGAAACACCATATATTTT.

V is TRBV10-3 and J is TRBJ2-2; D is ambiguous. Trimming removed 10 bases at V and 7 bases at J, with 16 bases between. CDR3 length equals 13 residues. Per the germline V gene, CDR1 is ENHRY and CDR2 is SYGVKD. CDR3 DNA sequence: TGTGCCACCTCCCCACCCGGGTTCGGGGAGCTGTTTTTT. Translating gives CATSPPGFGELFF.

CDR3 nucleotides: TGCAGCGTTGAAGATCTTTGGGGACCGGGAGGGGAGACCCAGTACTTC. This encodes CSVEDLWGPGGETQYF. This chain connects TRBV29-1 to TRBJ2-5, with 8 bases fitting TRBD2. The CDR3 sequence is 16 residues long. The junction had 11 bases not matched to a gene; V was cut back by 0 bases and J by 5 bases. CDR1 is SQVTM and CDR2 is ANQGSEA in the germline V gene.

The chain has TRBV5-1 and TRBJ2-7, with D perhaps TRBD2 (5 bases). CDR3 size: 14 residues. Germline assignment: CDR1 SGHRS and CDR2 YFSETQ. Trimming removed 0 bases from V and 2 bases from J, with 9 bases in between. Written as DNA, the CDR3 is TGCGCCAGCAGCTTGGCCGGGATCCCCTACGAGCAGTACTTC. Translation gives CASSLAGIPYEQYF.

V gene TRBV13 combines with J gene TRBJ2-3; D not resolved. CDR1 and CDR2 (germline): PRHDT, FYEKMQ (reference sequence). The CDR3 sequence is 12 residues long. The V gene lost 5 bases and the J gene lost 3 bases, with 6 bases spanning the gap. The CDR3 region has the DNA TGTGCCAGCAGCCCCCCTACAGATACGCAGTATTTT. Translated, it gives CASSPPTDTQYF.

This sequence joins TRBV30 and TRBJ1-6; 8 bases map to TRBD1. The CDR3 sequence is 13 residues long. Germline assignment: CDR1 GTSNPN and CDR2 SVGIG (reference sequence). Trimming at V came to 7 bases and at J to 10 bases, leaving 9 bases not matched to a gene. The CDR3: CASTTGEGSPLHF. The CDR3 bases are TGTGCCTCGACGACAGGGGAAGGATCACCCCTCCACTTT.

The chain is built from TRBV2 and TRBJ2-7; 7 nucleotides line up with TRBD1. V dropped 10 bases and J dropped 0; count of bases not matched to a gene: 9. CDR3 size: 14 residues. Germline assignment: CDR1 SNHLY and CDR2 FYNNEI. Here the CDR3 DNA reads TGTGCCACAAAAAAGGACAGGACCTCCTACGAGCAGTACTTC. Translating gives CATKKDRTSYEQYF.